These 17 T cell receptor beta chains were sequenced from one sample in a study of T cell responses to AZD1222 COVID-19 vaccine. Repertoires were generated with immunoSEQ multiplex PCR, while TCRdb's copy carries only in-frame clones and drops some. This repertoire shows about 150,000 clones, about 88% found once; its top ten account for approximately 3.1%. Sequencing was performed on peripheral blood, taken on day 0 of AZD1222 vaccination. These receptors all come from an adult in good health.

The rearrangement joins TRBV7-8 to TRBJ1-2; 7 nucleotides match TRBD1. V shed 0 bases, J shed 6 bases, and the junction held 7 bases outside the gene matches. This CDR3 is built from 15 residues. The germline V gene has CDR1 SGHVS and CDR2 FQNEAQ. The CDR3 region has the DNA TGTGCCAGCAGCTTAGCCCTCTCGACAGGGAATGGCTACACCTTC. Encoded protein: CASSLALSTGNGYTF. The variable domain in full, with the rest retrieved from reference TRBV7-8 and TRBJ1-2, is GAGVSQSPRYKVAKRGQDVALRCDPISGHVSLFWYQQALGQGPEFLTYFQNEAQLDKSGLPSDRFFAERPEGSVSTLKIQRTQQEDSAVYLCASSLALSTGNGYTFGSGTRLTVV.

V is TRBV7-9 and J is TRBJ2-7, with 7 bases lining up with TRBD2. The CDR3 contains 15 residues. With 5 bases clipped from V and 4 bases from J, the junction kept 11 bases outside the gene matches. Germline values: CDR1 SEHNR, CDR2 FQNEAQ (reference sequence). The CDR3 sequence: CASSQSVGGGYEQYF. The CDR3 DNA is TGTGCCAGCAGCCAATCGGTGGGCGGGGGATACGAGCAGTACTTC. Variable domain in full (rest from reference TRBV7-9 and TRBJ2-7): DTGVSQNPRHKITKRGQNVTFRCDPISEHNRLYWYRQTLGQGPEFLTYFQNEAQLEKSRLLSDRFSAERPKGSFSTLEIQRTEQGDSAMYLCASSQSVGGGYEQYFGPGTRLTVT.

This chain joins TRBV11-2 and TRBJ1-6; TRBD1 might be the D (5 bases). Trimming left V 4 bases short and J 6 bases short, with 19 bases between. From germline, CDR1 is SGHAT and CDR2 FQNNGV. The length of the CDR3 is 17 residues. The CDR3 region has the DNA TGTGCCAGCAGCTCCCATTTCCGGGACGGACGTAATTCACCCCTCCACTTT. The encoded protein is CASSSHFRDGRNSPLHF.

The rearrangement uses TRBV5-1 and TRBJ2-3; D remains unclear. The CDR3 runs 18 residues. V shed 0 bases and J shed 0 bases, with 17 bases lying between them. Germline CDR1 and CDR2: SGHRS and YFSETQ. The CDR3 loop is CASSLGRIIASSTDTQYF. The CDR3 nucleotides are TGCGCCAGCAGCTTGGGACGGATTATCGCTTCTAGCACAGATACGCAGTATTTT.

This chain uses TRBV7-9 with TRBJ1-2, with a weak D call TRBD1 (5 bases). V was cut by 3 bases and J by 0 bases, with 8 bases left in between. Germline V gene sequence: CDR1 SEHNR, CDR2 FQNEAQ (reference sequence). The CDR3 is 14 amino acids. CDR3 sequence: CASSLIQANYGYTF. DNA of the CDR3: TGTGCCAGCAGCTTGATACAGGCTAACTATGGCTACACCTTC.

This chain joins TRBV15 and TRBJ1-3; D remains unclear. Germline V gene data show CDR1 as LNHNV and CDR2 as YYDKDF (reference sequence). The V and J ends lost 1 base and 2 bases respectively, with 6 bases between them. The CDR3 loop spans 14 amino acids. The CDR3 is CATSRGGAGNTIYF. CDR3 bases: TGTGCCACCAGCAGAGGCGGGGCTGGAAACACCATATATTTT.

The chain is built from TRBV12-3 or TRBV12-4 and TRBJ2-7; D ambiguous. With 8 bases removed from V and 2 bases from J, the gap between germline ends came to 13 bases. The CDR3 extends over 13 amino acids. The CDR3 sequence is CASARAGPYEQYF. As DNA, the CDR3 is TGTGCCAGCGCCCGTGCCGGTCCCTACGAGCAGTACTTC.

The rearrangement links TRBV27 to TRBJ1-5; D might be TRBD1 (5 bases). Germline CDR1 MNHEY, CDR2 SMNVEV (reference sequence). V was clipped by 0 bases and J by 9 bases, with 15 bases between them. This CDR3 is 15 amino acids long. The CDR3 reads CASSLSGLGPGPQHF. The CDR3 bases are TGTGCCAGCAGTTTATCGGGTTTGGGACCCGGGCCCCAGCATTTT.

The V and J genes are TRBV11-2 and TRBJ1-5; D unclear. The V and J ends lost 5 bases and 9 bases respectively, with 17 bases between them. The length of the CDR3 is 14 residues. The germline gives CDR1 SGHAT, CDR2 FQNNGV. For the CDR3, the DNA is TGTGCCAGCAGCCTATCCTCGACTGGATCGCCCCAGCATTTT. Translating it yields CASSLSSTGSPQHF. Supplemented by reference TRBV11-2 and TRBJ1-5, the full variable domain reads EAGVAQSPRYKIIEKRQSVAFWCNPISGHATLYWYQQILGQGPKLLIQFQNNGVVDDSQLPKDRFSAERLKGVDSTLKIQPAKLEDSAVYLCASSLSSTGSPQHFGDGTRLSIL.

V gene TRBV21-1 combines with J gene TRBJ2-4. TRBV21-1 is tagged as a pseudogene. There are 18 residues in the CDR3. The chain's CDR3 is CASSKAEAGRRAKNIQYF. The CDR3 DNA reads TGTGCCAGCAGCAAAGCTGAGGCCGGACGCCGAGCCAAAAACATTCAGTACTTC.

The chain has TRBV4-3 and TRBJ2-2; possible D gene TRBD2, 7 bases. There are 18 residues in the CDR3. Germline-derived CDR1 and CDR2 are LGHNA and YSLEER. V lost 0 bases and J 4 bases, leaving 18 bases between the germline ends. The CDR3 loop is CASSQEALRGGGTGELFF. The CDR3 coding sequence is TGCGCCAGCAGCCAAGAAGCACTTCGCGGGGGCGGCACCGGGGAGCTGTTTTTT.

The chain has TRBV19 and TRBJ2-7; D remains unclear. This CDR3 region has 12 residues. V lost 5 bases, J lost 3 bases, and 8 bases lay in between. Germline CDR1 LNHDA, CDR2 SQIVND (reference sequence). The CDR3 reads CASSYLGYEQYF. The CDR3 region has the DNA TGTGCCAGTAGTTACCTCGGCTACGAGCAGTACTTC.

The CDR3 sequence: CASSLVAGGPYEQYF. In DNA form, the CDR3 reads TGTGCCAGCAGCTTAGTGGCGGGGGGGCCTTACGAGCAGTACTTC. The chain employs TRBV11-2 and TRBJ2-7; 9 nucleotides match TRBD2. Germline CDR1 reads SGHAT; CDR2 reads FQNNGV. J was trimmed by 4 bases and V by 1 base; bases with no gene match: 5. This CDR3 has 15 residues.

Notes on this clone: At one end the junction does not follow the germline gene, possibly because of a read error. This sequence joins TRBV3-1 (or the pseudogene TRBV3-2) and TRBJ2-2; the match to TRBD2 covers 14 bases. This CDR3 contains 17 residues. Looked up from germline, CDR1 is LGHDT and CDR2 is YNNKEL (reference sequence). For the CDR3, the DNA is TGTGCCAGCAGCTCACGACTAGCGGGGGGGAACACAGGGGAGCTGTTTTTT. It yields the protein CASSSRLAGGNTGELFF.

This clone occurred once. The rearrangement links TRBV14 to TRBJ1-2; no definite D call. V was trimmed by 0 bases and J by 0 bases, leaving 14 bases between them. The CDR3 sequence is 17 residues long. CDR1 and CDR2 (germline): SGHDN, FVKESK. CDR3 region: CASSQDIGSAANYGYTF. CDR3 nucleotide sequence: TGTGCCAGCAGCCAAGATATTGGGTCGGCAGCTAACTATGGCTACACCTTC. The variable domain in full, completed from reference TRBV14 and TRBJ1-2, reads EAGVTQFPSHSVIEKGQTVTLRCDPISGHDNLYWYRRVMGKEIKFLLHFVKESKQDESGMPNNRFLAERTGGTYSTLKVQPAELEDSGVYFCASSQDIGSAANYGYTFGSGTRLTVV.

The rearrangement uses TRBV18 and TRBJ1-3; tentative D call: TRBD1 (5 bases). Germline loops: CDR1 KGHSH, CDR2 LQKENI. V was pared by 3 bases and J by 0 bases, with 12 bases between. The CDR3 extends over 16 amino acids. As DNA, the CDR3 is TGTGCCAGCTCACCCAAGGGGCAGAGCTCTGGAAACACCATATATTTT. Translating gives CASSPKGQSSGNTIYF.

CDR3 nucleotides: TGCGCCAGCAGCTGGACAGGGGTGGCAGATACGCAGTATTTT. It encodes CASSWTGVADTQYF. V is TRBV5-1 and J is TRBJ2-3; 9 nucleotides match TRBD1. With V trimmed by 3 bases and J by 4 bases, 3 bases remained unmatched. The CDR3 totals 14 residues. Germline V gives CDR1 SGHRS, CDR2 YFSETQ.